These 17 T cell receptor beta chains were sequenced from one sample in a study of regulatory T cells in long-lasting Graves disease (dated by TCRdb to the early 2020s). Receptor libraries were prepared by multiplex PCR. Instrument used: Illumina HiSeq 4000. To build TCR beta libraries, CDR3 regions were amplified by Arm-PCR using iRepertoire HTBI primers. TCRdb trimmed public reads at Q25 via fastp, called clones via MiXCR and kept in-frame beta chains. Duplicate CDR3 protein sequences are folded into a single record with the most common DNA and genes. The sample table records 350,000 to 500,000 distinct CDR3 sequences; about 15% of these occur just once. The top ten constitute roughly 15% of the sample. This sample's time point label indicates: newly diagnosed GD, antithyroid drugs for less than 3 months. For both TCR sequencing and RNA sequencing, RNA was extracted from PBMCs using TRIzol. These same records also appear under a second study, on T cells in Graves' hyperthyroidism and ophthalmopathy.

The sample consisted of peripheral blood mononuclear cells (PBMCs), taken at new diagnosis, from a patient treated with antithyroid drugs. The origin of the receptors is a woman aged 45-60 years with Graves disease. Donor details come from another sample of the same person, matched by shared clones.

CDR3 amino acids: CASSESSISFGRARGDEQFF. The DNA for the CDR3 is TGTGCCAGCAGTGAAAGTTCGATTTCTTTTGGCAGGGCCAGGGGGGACGAGCAGTTCTTC. This chain connects TRBV2 to TRBJ2-1; perhaps TRBD1 as D (7 bases). Germline CDR1 reads SNHLY; CDR2 reads FYNNEI. The CDR3 consists of 20 residues. The V end was cut by 2 bases, the J end by 10 bases, with 33 bases between.

This clonotype has just one count. The J gene is TRBJ1-2, the V gene TRBV28; TRBD1 matches at 7 bases. The V gene's germline CDR1 is MDHEN and CDR2 SYDVKM. The V gene end was trimmed by 6 bases and the J gene end by 8 bases; junction bases not matched to a gene: 6. CDR3 length equals 12 residues. The CDR3 DNA follows: TGTGCCAGCAGCACGACAGGGTTCGGCTACACCTTC. Translated: CASSTTGFGYTF.

Details on this clonotype: A much larger clone lies one base from this, so it may be a read error. V usage is TRBV11-2 and J usage is TRBJ2-7, with TRBD2 matching 12 bases. Germline CDR1 SGHAT, CDR2 FQNNGV. The CDR3 is 16 residues long. CDR3 nucleotide sequence: TGTGCCAGCAGCTTACAACGACTAGCGGGAGTCTACGAGCAGTGCTTC. Amino acid sequence: CASSLQRLAGVYEQCF.

This clonotype was picked up one time. This likely reflects a read error, since a far larger clone is one base away. The rearrangement links TRBV7-9 to TRBJ2-7, with unresolved D. CDR1 and CDR2 from the germline V gene are SEHNR and FQNEAQ (reference sequence). The CDR3 is 11 residues long. CDR3 coding DNA: TGTACCAGCAGCTCTGAATACGAGCAGTACTTC. It is translated as CTSSSEYEQYF.

This clonotype has a count of ten or more. The chain joins TRBV29-1 to TRBJ2-3, with 7 bases aligning to TRBD2. The CDR3 contains 14 residues. V dropped 6 bases and J dropped 0; count of bases not matched to a gene: 6. Germline loops: CDR1 SQVTM, CDR2 ANQGSEA. The CDR3 DNA reads as TGCAGCGTCTCTAGCGGCAAGAGCACAGATACGCAGTATTTT. Protein: CSVSSGKSTDTQYF.

This clonotype has a count of ten or more. The chain couples TRBV6-1 to TRBJ1-1; no clear D. Germline lookup yields CDR1 MNHNS and CDR2 SASEGT. This CDR3 is 14 amino acids long. V lost 4 bases and J 0 bases, leaving 9 bases between the germline ends. The CDR3 DNA is TGTGCCAGCAGTGTTTGGATAGTGAACACTGAAGCTTTCTTT. It translates to CASSVWIVNTEAFF.

The V gene is TRBV6-5, the J gene TRBJ1-2; D possibly corresponds to TRBD1 (5 bases). CDR1 MNHEY and CDR2 SVGAGI come from the germline V gene. CDR3 size: 16 residues. V gave up 0 bases and J gave up 2 bases, with 13 bases separating them. The CDR3 is CASSYSSPGLNYGYTF. In DNA form, the CDR3 reads TGTGCCAGCAGTTACTCGAGTCCAGGGTTAAACTATGGCTACACCTTC.

The chain combines TRBV6-5 with TRBJ2-7; TRBD2 aligns across 7 bases. The germline CDR1 and CDR2 sequences are MNHEY and SVGAGI. The CDR3 is 18 residues long. V lost 2 bases and J lost 5; bases outside the gene matches: 18. In DNA form, the CDR3 reads TGTGCCAGCAGTTACCCCCGACTAGCAGCTCATCATATGCACGAGCAGTACTTC. It specifies CASSYPRLAAHHMHEQYF.

Many counts were recorded for this clonotype. The chain couples TRBV18 to TRBJ2-4; D is uncertain. The CDR3 length is 13 residues. Trimming cost V 2 bases and J 5 bases, with 7 bases left between them. From germline, CDR1 is KGHSH and CDR2 LQKENI. The CDR3 region has the DNA TGTGCCAGCTCACCAGGGGAACAAAACATTCAGTACTTC. Translation: CASSPGEQNIQYF.

Ten or more counts support this clonotype. The rearrangement links TRBV6-1 to TRBJ2-3; 10 bases agree with TRBD1. V lost 7 bases and J lost 0; bases outside the gene matches: 7. Germline V gives CDR1 MNHNS, CDR2 SASEGT. The length of the CDR3 is 16 residues. The DNA for the CDR3 is TGTGCCAGCAAACAGACAGGGGGCTTTAGCACAGATACGCAGTATTTT. This encodes CASKQTGGFSTDTQYF.

A word on this clonotype: This could be a read error, since a much larger clone is one nucleotide away. The chain uses TRBV28 and TRBJ1-4; the match to TRBD1 covers 8 bases. Per germline, CDR1 MDHEN and CDR2 SYDVKM. The CDR3 totals 16 residues. CDR3 region: CASSPVYQGANKKLFF. CDR3 sequence (DNA): TGTGCCAGCAGCCCGGTATACCAGGGGGCTAATAAAAAACTGTTTTTT.

In regard to this clonotype: The CDR3 end shows no conserved phenylalanine or tryptophan, and so a read error is likely. The DNA is left out, because the CDR3 cannot be placed on it with certainty; the CDR3 is given as TCRdb lists it. The chain is built from TRBV12-3 or TRBV12-4 and TRBJ2-7; the table's TRBD2 call for D was not verified on the DNA. The CDR3 length is 12 residues, termini included. The CDR3 loop reads CASSPDSPNPFL.

This clonotype has a count of ten or more. V is TRBV28 and J is TRBJ1-2; D is unresolved. This CDR3 is built from 13 residues. Trimming took 5 bases from V and 2 from J, leaving 9 bases between them. Germline V gives CDR1 MDHEN, CDR2 SYDVKM. The CDR3 here is CASSAERNYGYTF. The CDR3 DNA sequence: TGTGCCAGCAGTGCGGAAAGGAACTATGGCTACACCTTC.

This clonotype was picked up a small number of times. The V and J genes are TRBV6-9 and TRBJ2-7, with D possibly TRBD1 on 8 matching bases. V lost 3 bases to trimming and J lost 7 bases, with 16 bases between them. The germline V gene encodes CDR1 MNHGY and CDR2 SVAAGI. The CDR3 loop spans 14 amino acids. CDR3 in amino acids: CASSYEGGTGEQYF. The CDR3, as DNA: TGTGCCAGCAGTTACGAGGGGGGGACAGGAGAGCAGTACTTC.

This clonotype was counted many times. This chain uses TRBV9 with TRBJ2-7; no definite D call. Trimming cost V 0 bases and J 0 bases, with 16 bases left between them. The CDR3 has 17 residues. Germline assignment: CDR1 SGDLS and CDR2 YYNGEE. The CDR3 DNA is TGTGCCAGCAGCGTAGATGCAGGTGTGGATATCTCCTACGAGCAGTACTTC. This sequence encodes CASSVDAGVDISYEQYF.

Turning to this clonotype: Given a much more abundant clone one base away, this may be a read error. The rearrangement uses TRBV6-2 or TRBV6-3 and TRBJ2-1; 8 bases fit TRBD2. Germline V CDR1 and CDR2: MNHEY, SVGEGT. This CDR3 has 15 residues. Written as DNA, the CDR3 is TGTGCCAGCAGTGAGTCTAGCGGGCATTACAATGAGCAGTCCTTC. It is translated as CASSESSGHYNEQSF.

This chain joins TRBV20-1 and TRBJ1-1, with D unclear. V was pared by 0 bases and J by 1 base, with 15 bases between. The germline V gene encodes CDR1 DFQATT and CDR2 SNEGSKA (reference sequence). This CDR3 contains 16 residues. The CDR3 loop reads CSARDPRAGANTEAFF. The CDR3 bases are TGCAGTGCTAGAGATCCGCGGGCAGGAGCGAACACTGAAGCTTTCTTT.